This record covers a single TCR beta chain. Exposure to brentuximab vedotin varied, and each patient had relapsed following autologous stem cell transplantation. The source of the sample is a study of PD-1 blockade in classical Hodgkin lymphoma. Study context: Administration of nivolumab to patients was at 3 mg/kg intravenously every 2 weeks.

Only in-frame clones appear in the TCRdb table, and some are missing; sequencing was by immunoSEQ multiplex PCR. The repertoire holds about 40,000 clones, with 55% to 75% as singletons. The starting material was peripheral blood mononuclear cells (PBMCs), obtained at baseline. The clonotype originates from a human donor with classical Hodgkin lymphoma.

CDR3 in DNA: TGTGCCAGTAGTATGCTAGGGAATTACGAGCAGTACTTC. Translation: CASSMLGNYEQYF. The V gene is TRBV19, the J gene TRBJ2-7; D gene unclear. Germline lookup yields CDR1 LNHDA and CDR2 SQIVND (reference sequence). Trimming took 3 bases from V and 4 from J, leaving 10 bases between them. CDR3 size: 13 residues.